A selection of T cell receptor beta chains follows, all from one sample in a study of blood T cell repertoires in COVID-19. The method was immunoSEQ multiplex PCR; TCRdb's version includes in-frame clones alone and lacks a portion of them. In the table there are 300,000 to 400,000 clones, more than 75% of which are singletons. Source material: PBMCs or T cells enriched from blood (not recorded which). Source of these receptors: a woman in her 30s with acute COVID-19. The CDR3 runs from the conserved cysteine through the conserved F or W. A D gene is named only where the DNA matches it firmly. Some rows have no size entry. The others give once, few or many, or a class for an expanded clone.

j_call d_call clone_size v_call cdr3_aa cdr3_nt
TRBJ1-4 . . TRBV7-9 CASSLEGRREKLFF TGTGCCAGCAGCCTGGAGGGCCGGCGTGAAAAACTGTTTTTT
TRBJ2-4 TRBD2 . TRBV9 CASSVGDAGGAIQYF TGTGCCAGCAGCGTAGGAGACGCGGGAGGGGCGATTCAGTACTTC
TRBJ2-1 . . TRBV7-3 CASSPDSREQFF TGTGCCAGCAGCCCGGACAGTAGGGAGCAGTTCTTC
TRBJ1-1 . . TRBV18 CASSPPDRTSEAFF TGTGCCAGCTCACCTCCTGACAGGACTTCCGAAGCTTTCTTT
TRBJ2-1 TRBD1 . TRBV2 CASSLSGQQYNEQFF TGTGCCAGCAGCTTATCGGGACAGCAGTACAATGAGCAGTTCTTC
TRBJ2-7 TRBD1 . TRBV19 CASAGTGSNYEQYF TGTGCCAGCGCCGGGACAGGGAGCAACTACGAGCAGTACTTC
TRBJ1-2 . . TRBV2 CASGTNGGVDGYTF TGTGCCAGCGGGACGAACGGGGGGGTCGATGGCTACACCTTC
TRBJ2-1 TRBD1 . TRBV24-1 CATSDRTGKAEQFF TGTGCCACCAGTGACCGGACAGGGAAGGCTGAGCAGTTCTTC
TRBJ2-5 TRBD1 once TRBV5-1 CASSLDRGRLQETQYF TGCGCCAGCAGCTTGGACAGGGGGCGTCTCCAAGAGACCCAGTACTTC
TRBJ1-2 TRBD1 . TRBV6-2/TRBV6-3 CASSPGTVYYGYTF TGTGCCAGCAGTCCCGGGACAGTCTACTATGGCTACACCTTC
TRBJ2-2 TRBD2 . TRBV7-2 CASSLLAGGSGELFF TGTGCCAGCAGCTTACTAGCGGGGGGTTCCGGGGAGCTGTTTTTT
TRBJ1-5 TRBD1 . TRBV7-2 CASSQNRGSNQPQHF TGTGCCAGCAGCCAAAACAGGGGCAGCAATCAGCCCCAGCATTTT
TRBJ1-1 TRBD1 . TRBV3-1/TRBV3-2 CASSQEHRGTFF TGTGCCAGCAGCCAAGAGCACAGGGGGACTTTCTTT
TRBJ2-7 TRBD2 . TRBV6-5 CASRNLGTREQYF TGTGCCAGCAGGAACTTAGGGACTAGGGAGCAGTACTTC
TRBJ2-2 . . TRBV5-1 CASSLDAAGAGELFF TGCGCCAGCAGCTTGGACGCCGCGGGTGCCGGGGAGCTGTTTTTT
TRBJ1-1 . . TRBV9 CASSPRNQGGTEAFF TGTGCCAGCAGCCCCCGTAACCAAGGGGGCACTGAAGCTTTCTTT
TRBJ2-7 . . TRBV3-1/TRBV3-2 CASSQYADSTYEQYF TGTGCCAGCAGCCAATACGCGGACTCGACCTACGAGCAGTACTTC
TRBJ2-1 TRBD2 . TRBV20-1 CSASFNYRGGQPEQFF TGCAGTGCTAGTTTTAATTACCGGGGGGGCCAGCCTGAGCAGTTCTTC
TRBJ2-5 . . TRBV5-6 CASSLGRGTQYF TGTGCCAGCAGCTTGGGGCGGGGAACCCAGTACTTC
TRBJ2-6 . . TRBV9 CASSVAITGVGANVLTF TGTGCCAGCAGCGTAGCTATAACGGGGGTTGGGGCCAACGTCCTGACTTTC
TRBJ1-2 TRBD1 . TRBV6-5 CASRRQGLGYGYTF TGTGCCAGCAGGCGACAGGGGCTCGGCTATGGCTACACCTTC
TRBJ2-7 . . TRBV18 CASSPGTESYEQYF TGTGCCAGCTCACCAGGTACTGAATCCTACGAGCAGTACTTC
TRBJ2-1 TRBD1 . TRBV4-3 CASSNRDRIKSYNEQFF TGCGCCAGCAGCAACCGGGACAGAATTAAGTCCTACAATGAGCAGTTCTTC
TRBJ1-1 TRBD1 . TRBV6-1 CASSETGGYTEAFF TGTGCCAGCAGTGAGACAGGGGGGTACACTGAAGCTTTCTTT
TRBJ2-1 . . TRBV6-6 CASRLEDESEQFF TGTGCCAGCCGACTAGAGGACGAGTCAGAGCAGTTCTTC
TRBJ2-7 . . TRBV5-1 CASSGGGAAYEQYF TGCGCCAGCAGTGGAGGGGGGGCCGCCTACGAGCAGTACTTC
TRBJ1-2 TRBD1 . TRBV29-1 CSVQLQGAKVGYTF TGCAGCGTTCAACTTCAGGGGGCAAAGGTTGGCTACACCTTC
TRBJ1-4 TRBD1 . TRBV20-1 CSASPRAGQGFEKLFF TGCAGTGCTAGTCCCCGGGCAGGACAGGGGTTTGAAAAACTGTTTTTT
TRBJ1-2 . . TRBV2 CASHDNDYGCTF TGTGCCAGCCACGACAACGACTATGGCTGCACCTTC
TRBJ1-2 TRBD1 . TRBV7-8 CASSSFGTVEGYGYTF TGTGCCAGCAGCTCGTTTGGGACAGTTGAGGGCTATGGCTACACCTTC
TRBJ1-5 TRBD1 . TRBV3-1/TRBV3-2 CASSAGTARNQPQHF TGTGCCAGCAGCGCTGGGACAGCCCGCAATCAGCCCCAGCATTTT
TRBJ1-1 . . TRBV10-3 CAISESTGVNTEAFF TGTGCCATCAGTGAGTCGACAGGTGTGAACACTGAAGCTTTCTTT
TRBJ2-3 . . TRBV9 CASSVFPGPTDTQYF TGTGCCAGCAGCGTGTTTCCAGGGCCGACAGATACGCAGTATTTT
TRBJ1-1 . . TRBV18 CASSQRGPTAKMNTEAFF TGTGCCAGCTCACAGCGGGGACCAACCGCAAAAATGAACACTGAAGCTTTCTTT
TRBJ1-2 TRBD1 . TRBV5-1 CASSRSRDRSYGYTF TGCGCCAGCAGCCGGTCCCGGGACAGGTCCTATGGCTACACCTTC
TRBJ2-7 TRBD1 . TRBV13 CASATSGGYEQYF TGTGCCAGCGCAACCTCAGGGGGCTACGAGCAGTACTTC
TRBJ2-7 TRBD1 . TRBV11-3 CASSSRNRGIYEQYF TGTGCCAGCAGTTCACGCAACAGGGGGATCTACGAGCAGTACTTC
TRBJ1-5 . . TRBV10-3 CATVSSLLESQPQHF TGTGCCACCGTCTCCTCGCTCCTAGAGAGTCAGCCCCAGCATTTT
TRBJ2-3 TRBD2 . TRBV11-1 CASSLAPAGTSSDTQYF TGTGCCAGCAGCTTAGCTCCCGCCGGGACTAGTTCAGATACGCAGTATTTT
TRBJ1-3 . . TRBV29-1 CSVTAYSGNTIYF TGCAGCGTTACAGCTTACTCTGGAAACACCATATATTTT
TRBJ1-5 . . TRBV2 CASSEMEPKYQPQHF TGTGCCAGCAGTGAAATGGAGCCGAAGTACCAGCCCCAGCATTTT
TRBJ2-7 . . TRBV2 CASSETAGTRGEQYF TGTGCCAGCAGTGAAACGGCAGGTACTCGGGGTGAGCAGTACTTC
TRBJ2-3 TRBD1 few TRBV24-1 CATTQGAQDTQYF TGTGCCACCACACAGGGGGCGCAGGATACGCAGTATTTT
TRBJ2-2 . few TRBV24-1 CATSETGPGELFF TGTGCCACCAGTGAAACAGGGCCCGGGGAGCTGTTTTTT
TRBJ1-3 . . TRBV3-1/TRBV3-2 CASSTRQLSGNTIYF TGTGCCAGCAGCACCCGACAGTTATCTGGAAACACCATATATTTT
TRBJ2-3 . . TRBV3-1/TRBV3-2 CASSTEGTATDTQYF TGTGCCAGCAGTACGGAGGGAACCGCCACAGATACGCAGTATTTT
TRBJ1-6 . . TRBV30 CATVSQANSPLHF TGTGCCACGGTGTCCCAGGCTAATTCACCCCTCCACTTT
TRBJ2-3 TRBD2 . TRBV24-1 CATSDRAERGRADTQYF TGTGCCACCAGTGATAGGGCCGAGCGGGGGAGGGCAGATACGCAGTATTTT
TRBJ2-3 . . TRBV6-5 CASGGGGGADTQYF TGTGCCAGCGGAGGGGGGGGAGGCGCAGATACGCAGTATTTT
TRBJ2-3 TRBD1 . TRBV4-3 CASSPAQGVLSTDTQYF TGCGCCAGCAGCCCCGCCCAGGGGGTCCTTTCAACAGATACGCAGTATTTT
TRBJ1-5 . . TRBV3-1/TRBV3-2 CASSGTPGEPQHF TGTGCCAGCAGCGGGACACCTGGGGAGCCCCAGCATTTT
TRBJ1-4 . . TRBV20-1 CSADRNEKLFF TGCAGCGCCGACAGGAATGAAAAACTGTTTTTT